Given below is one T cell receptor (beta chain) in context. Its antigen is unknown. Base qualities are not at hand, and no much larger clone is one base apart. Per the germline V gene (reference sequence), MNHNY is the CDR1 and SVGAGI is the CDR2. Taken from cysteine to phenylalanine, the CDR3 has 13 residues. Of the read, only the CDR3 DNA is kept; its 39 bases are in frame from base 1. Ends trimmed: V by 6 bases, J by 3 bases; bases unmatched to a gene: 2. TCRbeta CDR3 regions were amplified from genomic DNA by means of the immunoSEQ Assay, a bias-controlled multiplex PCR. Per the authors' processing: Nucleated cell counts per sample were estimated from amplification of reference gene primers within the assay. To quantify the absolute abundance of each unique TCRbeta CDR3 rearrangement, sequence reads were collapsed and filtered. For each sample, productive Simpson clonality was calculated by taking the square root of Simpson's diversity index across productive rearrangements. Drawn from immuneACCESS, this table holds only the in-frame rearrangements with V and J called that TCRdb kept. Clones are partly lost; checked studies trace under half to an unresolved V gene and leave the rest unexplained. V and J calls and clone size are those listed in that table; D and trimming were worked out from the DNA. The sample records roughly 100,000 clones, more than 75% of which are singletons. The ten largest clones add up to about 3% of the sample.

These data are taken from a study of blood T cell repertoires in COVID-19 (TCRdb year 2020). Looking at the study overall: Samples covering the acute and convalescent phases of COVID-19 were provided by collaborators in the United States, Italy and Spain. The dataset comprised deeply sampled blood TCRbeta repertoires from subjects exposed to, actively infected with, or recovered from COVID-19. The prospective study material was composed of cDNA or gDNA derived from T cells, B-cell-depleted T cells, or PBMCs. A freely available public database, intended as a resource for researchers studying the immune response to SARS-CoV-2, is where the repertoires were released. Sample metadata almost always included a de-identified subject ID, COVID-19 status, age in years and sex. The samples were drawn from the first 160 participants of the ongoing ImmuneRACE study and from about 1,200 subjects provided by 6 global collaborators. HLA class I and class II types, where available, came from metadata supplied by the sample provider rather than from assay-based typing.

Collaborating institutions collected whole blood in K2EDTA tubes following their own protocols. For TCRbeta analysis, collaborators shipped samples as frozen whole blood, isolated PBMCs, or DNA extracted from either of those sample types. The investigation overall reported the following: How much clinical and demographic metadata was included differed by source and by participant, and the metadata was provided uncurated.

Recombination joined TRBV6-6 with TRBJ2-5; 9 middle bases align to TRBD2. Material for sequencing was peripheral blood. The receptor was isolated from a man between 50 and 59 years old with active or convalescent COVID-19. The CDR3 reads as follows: CASRRGGEETQYF. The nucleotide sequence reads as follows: TGTGCCAGCAGGCGGGGGGGGGAAGAGACCCAGTACTTC.